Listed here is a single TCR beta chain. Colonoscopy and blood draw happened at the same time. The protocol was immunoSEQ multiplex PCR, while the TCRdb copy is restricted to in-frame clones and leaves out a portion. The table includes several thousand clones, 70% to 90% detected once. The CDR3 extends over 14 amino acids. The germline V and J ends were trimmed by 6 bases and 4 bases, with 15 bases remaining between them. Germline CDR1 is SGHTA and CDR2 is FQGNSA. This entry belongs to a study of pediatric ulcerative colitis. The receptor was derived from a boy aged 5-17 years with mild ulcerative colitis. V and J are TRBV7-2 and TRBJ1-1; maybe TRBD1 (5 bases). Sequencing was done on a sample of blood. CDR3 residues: CASSPNRGTTEAFF. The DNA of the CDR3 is TGTGCCAGCAGTCCTAATCGGGGGACCACTGAAGCTTTCTTT. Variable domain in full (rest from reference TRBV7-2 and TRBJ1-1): GAGVSQSPSNKVTEKGKDVELRCDPISGHTALYWYRQSLGQGLEFLIYFQGNSAPDKSGLPSDRFSAERTGGSVSTLTIQRTQQEDSAVYLCASSPNRGTTEAFFGQGTRLTVV.